A selection of T cell receptor beta chains follows, all from one sample in a study of shared clonotypes between healthy human individuals. The assay was immunoSEQ multiplex PCR, and TCRdb's table has in-frame clones only and misses some. The sample contains a few million clones, about 92% of which appear only once. The sample comprised naive CD4+ T cells sorted from blood. The receptors were sampled from a young man in good health. The CDR3 runs from the conserved cysteine through the conserved F or W. The order of the fields is V gene, D gene, J gene, CDR3 DNA, CDR3 protein. The D gene is left open where the match is weak.

TRBV7-2	TRBD1	TRBJ2-2	TGTGCCAGCAGCTCCGGACAGGCCGGGGAGCTGTTTTTT	CASSSGQAGELFF
TRBV28	NA	TRBJ1-5	TGTGCCAGCAGTTTTTTGAGGCAGCCCCAGCATTTT	CASSFLRQPQHF
TRBV7-2	NA	TRBJ2-3	TGTGCCAGCAGCCTGTTGGGTTATAGGCTCGCAGATACGCAGTATTTT	CASSLLGYRLADTQYF
TRBV9	NA	TRBJ2-1	TGTGCCAGCAGCGCCCAGGGGAGCTCCTACAATGAGCAGTTCTTC	CASSAQGSSYNEQFF
TRBV9	NA	TRBJ2-7	TGTGCCAGCCGGACGGGGCCCTGTTTGGAGCAGTACTTC	CASRTGPCLEQYF
TRBV5-1	NA	TRBJ2-1	TGCGCCAGCAGCACCTCAGTGCTAGTGGGCAGATTTAATGAGCAGTTCTTC	CASSTSVLVGRFNEQFF
TRBV7-9	TRBD1	TRBJ2-7	TGTGCCAGCAGCCTCAAAACTGGGGGACAGGGGACCTACGAGCAGTACTTC	CASSLKTGGQGTYEQYF
TRBV28	TRBD2	TRBJ2-7	TGTGCCAGCAGCCATCGGGAGGACGAGCAGTACTTC	CASSHREDEQYF
TRBV2	NA	TRBJ2-5	TGTGCCTCAAGAGGGGAACCAGAGACCCAGTACTTC	CASRGEPETQYF
TRBV11-2	NA	TRBJ2-2	TGTGCCAGCAGCTCCCAAGGGGGTTCCGGGGAGCTGTTTTTT	CASSSQGGSGELFF
TRBV9	NA	TRBJ2-1	TGTGCCAGCAGCGTAGGGGTGCAAACCTACAATGAGCAGTTCTTC	CASSVGVQTYNEQFF
TRBV7-8	NA	TRBJ1-6	TGTGCCAGCAGCTTGCGGCAGCCTCGAACTATCAATTCACCCCTCCACTTT	CASSLRQPRTINSPLHF
TRBV6-5	TRBD2	TRBJ2-5	TGTGCCAGCAGGACTAGCGGGGGCCTCCAAGAGACCCAGTACTTC	CASRTSGGLQETQYF
TRBV5-1	TRBD2	TRBJ2-3	TGCGCCAGCAGCTTGGCGGGAGGGGTAGCAGATACGCAGTATTTT	CASSLAGGVADTQYF
TRBV7-3	NA	TRBJ2-2	TGTGCCAGCAGCCCCGTCTCAATAACCGGGGAGCTGTTTTTT	CASSPVSITGELFF
TRBV28	NA	TRBJ1-2	TGTGCCAGCAGTTCCCTGGGGGCTGGGTATGGCTACACCTTC	CASSSLGAGYGYTF
TRBV15	NA	TRBJ2-5	TGTGCCACCAGCAGAGGATCCCCGTTGGCGATCGAAGAGACCCAGTACTTC	CATSRGSPLAIEETQYF
TRBV6-1	TRBD1	TRBJ2-1	TGTGCCAGCAGTGAACTAGGATGGACAGGGGTGGGCAATGAGCAGTTCTTC	CASSELGWTGVGNEQFF
TRBV28	NA	TRBJ1-2	TGTGCCAGCAGTTTTGTTACAGGCACCTATGGCTACACCTTC	CASSFVTGTYGYTF
TRBV7-9	TRBD2	TRBJ2-5	TGTGCCAGCAGTACCTCCGGGAACCGAGCGGGGGAGACCCAGTACTTC	CASSTSGNRAGETQYF
TRBV10-1	TRBD2	TRBJ2-5	TGCGCCAGCCCCGCCCAGCGGGGAGAGACCCAGTACTTC	CASPAQRGETQYF
TRBV30	TRBD1	TRBJ1-5	TGTGCCTGGCCCGCTTCGTCGACAGGGGTTAGGCAGCCCCAGCATTTT	CAWPASSTGVRQPQHF
TRBV13	TRBD1	TRBJ2-7	TGTGCCGCGGCCCGGGACAGGGGATACGAGCAGTACTTC	CAAARDRGYEQYF